Sequencing of this T cell receptor beta chain was carried out in a study of post-analysis software for immune sequencing data (dated by TCRdb to 2013 to 2016). A note on the overall study: The recorded disease courses included relapsing-remitting, secondary progressive and progressive-relapsing multiple sclerosis, and some patients had no subtype annotation. The multiple sclerosis patient repertoires were compared with some twelve previously published healthy control repertoires from donors aged 6 to 25 years. A subset of samples was prepared in parallel using single-end sample barcoding, then pooled and co-amplified after Illumina adapter ligation. The investigation overall reported the following: The control group was slightly older than the multiple sclerosis patient group. Strong co-clustering of samples prepared in the same batch was shown by direct clustering with F measure, prompting a batch-effect correction. Normalized Chao1 diversity was significantly lower in multiple sclerosis patients than controls, suggesting substantial peripheral T-cell clonal expansion. Roughly 5 TRBV segments, including TRBV5-6, TRBV5-1 and TRBV20-1, were significantly more frequent in patients than controls.

As to this clonotype: No cognate antigen has been identified for it. One base away there is no much larger clone; base qualities are not given.

TCR beta repertoires were profiled from peripheral blood of over 10 young patients with multiple sclerosis to demonstrate the VDJtools post-analysis software. The multiple sclerosis patients were children and adolescents ranging in age from about 6 to 16 years. To prepare the library, PCR was applied. Sequencing relied on an Illumina HiSeq 2500. To reduce PCR and sequencing biases, unique molecular identifiers were built into the TCR beta cDNA libraries. Every 1 to 10 million input T cells yielded 500,000 or so cDNA molecules, meaning each molecule approximated one T cell. The same protocol used for the earlier healthy control dataset was applied to prepare and sequence the patient libraries. Within a given batch, samples were prepared together, multiplexed and sequenced on the same HiSeq lane. The authors' analysis ran thus. MIGEC handled the raw barcoded reads, throwing out single-read molecular identifier groups before consensus assembly and CDR3 extraction. Clonotype tables were post-analysed with VDJtools, normalizing diversity by down-sampling all datasets to the smallest sample size. Repertoire overlap clustering matched CDR3 amino acid but not nucleotide sequences to correct batch-related cross-sample contamination. In TCRdb, the public reads were trimmed at Q25 with fastp and aligned with MiXCR, with productive beta chains retained. Under each unique CDR3 protein, matching rows form one entry showing the most common genes and DNA. The V and J calls were not made by the authors but by TCRdb's processing. Counted in this sample were roughly 570,000 distinct CDR3 sequences; around 36% of them appeared once. The top ten clones comprise roughly 6% of the sample.

Via the germline V gene (reference sequence), CDR1 is LGHDT and CDR2 YNNKEL. The CDR3 runs 15 residues from the cysteine to the phenylalanine. Of all the DNA, just the CDR3 is kept, 45 bases in frame from base 1. Cut back by 0 bases and 2 bases, the V and J ends lie 9 bases apart. Material for sequencing was blood. The V and J genes are TRBV3-1 and TRBJ2-3; the D gene is not confidently resolved. The clonotype was recovered from a girl aged 2 to 17 with multiple sclerosis. The DNA sequence is given as TGTGCCAGCAGCCAAGAAAACAGTCTCACAGATACGCAGTATTTT. Its coded protein is CASSQENSLTDTQYF.